The following is a TCR beta chain sequence with its context. Its specific antigen is unknown. Base qualities were left out, and no much larger clone turns up one base away. Including the terminal cysteine and phenylalanine, the CDR3 comprises 15 residues. The only DNA kept is the CDR3, 45 bases in frame from the first base. V loses 4 bases, J loses 0 bases, and the germline ends lie 12 bases apart. The germline V gene provides CDR1 KGHSH and CDR2 LQKENI. The data were obtained in a study of OX40 agonist ivuxolimab in advanced cancers. Context from the whole study: Ivuxolimab, which targeted the costimulatory receptor OX40 (CD134), was an agonistic, fully human IgG2 monoclonal antibody. The paper describes the monotherapy dose-escalation part (N of about 52 patients) of the phase I trial of ivuxolimab. Intravenous ivuxolimab was administered to patients every 2 weeks at six dose levels: 0.01, 0.1, 0.3, 1.5, 3 and 10 mg/kg. In the dose-escalation cohort, approximately 82% of patients were male, and the mean age was approximately 60 years with a range of roughly 20 to 85. Partial responses occurred in three dose-escalation patients: two with cutaneous melanoma and one with hepatocellular carcinoma. Peripheral TCRbeta sequencing was intended to test whether TCR sequence diversity was altered and clonal T-cell expansion was caused by ivuxolimab. Of the roughly 51 patients in dose escalation, about 20 had hepatocellular carcinoma, about 15 had melanoma, 9 had renal cell carcinoma and 9 had head and neck cancer. Patients were allowed to have had prior anti-PD-1, anti-PD-L1 or anti-CTLA-4 therapy, and less than 45% of the dose-escalation patients had previously received checkpoint inhibitors.

Genomic DNA was extracted from sorted cells for sequencing of the TCRbeta CDR3 region. The immunoSEQ Assay was used for sequencing of TCRbeta CDR3 regions. TCRdb stores this immuneACCESS table with in-frame sequences only. Part of the clones is absent; in the studies checked, under half of the shortfall reflects unresolved V genes, and no reason is known for the rest. This sample lists over 55,000 clones; 80% to 90% were detected once. The top ten clones comprise 1.5% to 2.5% of the sample. The trial excluded patients who had a history of autoimmune disease or were on systemic immunosuppression. Peripheral blood for TCR sequencing was drawn from every dose cohort at baseline, at cycle 4 day 1 and at cycle 7 day 1. The samples were taken from a phase I, first-in-human, multicenter, open-label dose-escalation trial of ivuxolimab. Adults with locally advanced or metastatic head and neck squamous cell, hepatocellular, melanoma or renal cell carcinoma were enrolled in the trial. Before TCR sequencing, CD4+ T cells and CD8+ T cells from peripheral blood were sorted into separate populations.

The research as a whole found: On average, CD8+ T cells showed more expanded clones than CD4+ T cells after ivuxolimab. Low levels of normalized T-cell clonal expansion were also shown by some nonresponding patients. In the 0.1-3.0 mg/kg groups, partial responders had among the lowest normalized peripheral clonal expansion, particularly in CD8+ T cells. At doses of 0.1 to 3.0 mg/kg, clonal expansion of both CD4+ and CD8+ blood T cells was observed from baseline to week 6. Which antigens the clonally expanded peripheral T cells were specific for was not determined.

The source is an adult with an advanced solid tumor such as melanoma, head and neck, liver or kidney cancer. The sequence is built from TRBV18 and TRBJ1-1; the best D guess is TRBD1, with 6 bases matching. The sample in question was CD4+ or CD8+ T cells sorted from blood, obtained in a trial of the OX40 agonist ivuxolimab. The CDR3 protein: CASSQGTLMNTEAFF. In nucleotide form, the sequence is TGTGCCAGCTCACAAGGGACACTCATGAACACTGAAGCTTTCTTT.